These T cell receptor beta chains were read from a single sample in a study of blood T cells in healthy people across ages. Via MiXCR, TCRdb re-called the 5' RACE reads, giving one row per CDR3 protein. The data contain 1.5 million to 2 million distinct CDR3 sequences, 49% of them singletons. The sample was blood. All receptors derive from a middle-aged woman in good health. Each CDR3 is given without its conserved first and last residue. Not all rows give a size; the values are once, few, many and, for expanded clones, a class.

v_gene: TRBV20-1
abundance: .
CDR3aa: SAMPGISYEQY

v_gene: TRBV3-1
abundance: .
CDR3aa: ASSQDGGRGKETQF

v_gene: TRBV5-5
abundance: .
CDR3aa: ASSYIRGAQTYNEQY

v_gene: TRBV7-2
abundance: few
CDR3aa: ASSLSAGANEQF

v_gene: TRBV6-6
abundance: once
CDR3aa: ASSYYLGAVNSPLH

v_gene: TRBV20-1
abundance: .
CDR3aa: SAVGTYGYT

v_gene: TRBV7-2
abundance: .
CDR3aa: ASSLSDKMTNERLF

v_gene: TRBV12-3/TRBV12-4
abundance: .
CDR3aa: ASTTSGTALHNYGYT

v_gene: TRBV6-5
abundance: once
CDR3aa: ASREDRMNTEAF

v_gene: TRBV5-1
abundance: many
CDR3aa: ASSLDGGSSYEQY

v_gene: TRBV25-1
abundance: few
CDR3aa: ASSPRTGKQETQY

v_gene: TRBV29-1
abundance: .
CDR3aa: SLSRDSTDTQY

v_gene: TRBV6-5
abundance: .
CDR3aa: AVTGDTEAF

v_gene: TRBV28
abundance: .
CDR3aa: ASISFASSAYNEQF

v_gene: TRBV15
abundance: .
CDR3aa: ATSRKGDYEQY

v_gene: TRBV27
abundance: few
CDR3aa: ASTTTGTGYNEQF

v_gene: TRBV12-3/TRBV12-4
abundance: .
CDR3aa: ASSLRREYSDTQY

v_gene: TRBV11-2
abundance: .
CDR3aa: ASSLLTEAF

v_gene: TRBV28
abundance: .
CDR3aa: ASSLGKNWDEQY

v_gene: TRBV20-1
abundance: .
CDR3aa: SANFNQETQY

v_gene: TRBV4-2
abundance: .
CDR3aa: ASSPQQMIQETQY

v_gene: TRBV4-2
abundance: .
CDR3aa: ASSHHASEAF

v_gene: TRBV4-3
abundance: few
CDR3aa: ASSPQLGGPGYEQY

v_gene: TRBV28
abundance: .
CDR3aa: ASSPSGSGNEKLF

v_gene: TRBV13
abundance: .
CDR3aa: ASDTRGHRGYT

v_gene: TRBV4-2
abundance: .
CDR3aa: ASNPEGGGEGNQPQH

v_gene: TRBV7-2
abundance: many
CDR3aa: ASSTRDSYEQY

v_gene: TRBV27
abundance: .
CDR3aa: ASRRSGGEETQY

v_gene: TRBV29-1
abundance: few
CDR3aa: SVGKSSYNEQF